The 20 T cell receptor beta chains given below trace back to one sample, sequenced in a study of T cells in Graves' hyperthyroidism and ophthalmopathy. Amplified TCR beta CDR3 regions came from RNA transcripts. Initially, a first-round RT-PCR of the TCR CDR3 employed the HTBI primer set. TCRdb recomputed calls from the multiplex PCR reads with MiXCR, one row per CDR3 protein. The data show roughly 400,000 distinct CDR3 sequences, more than 13% seen once. Material: blood. The receptors here all came from a man aged 50-60 years with Graves' ophthalmopathy.

This clonotype has ten or more counts. The chain uses TRBV12-3 or TRBV12-4 and TRBJ2-5; 7 bases are shared with TRBD2. J lost 0 bases, V lost 5 bases, and 3 bases had no gene match. This CDR3 has 14 residues. The CDR3 loop is CASSITSDQETQYF. The CDR3 DNA follows: TGTGCCAGCAGTATAACTAGCGACCAAGAGACCCAGTACTTC.

This clonotype was detected ten times or more. V gene TRBV24-1 combines with J gene TRBJ2-7, with 7 nucleotides matching TRBD2. CDR3 size: 15 residues. The V and J ends lost 3 bases and 3 bases, in that order; junction bases with no gene match: 7. Germline V gene lookup returns CDR1 KGHDR and CDR2 SFDVKD. For the CDR3, the DNA is TGTGCCACCAGTGATCCCGGGACTACCGTCTACGAGCAGTACTTC. It translates to CATSDPGTTVYEQYF.

V gene TRBV6-1 combines with J gene TRBJ2-2; 8 bases align to TRBD2. The V and J ends lost 3 bases and 4 bases, in that order; junction bases with no gene match: 10. The CDR3 has 17 amino acids. Germline V gene data show CDR1 as MNHNS and CDR2 as SASEGT. CDR3 nucleotide sequence: TGTGCCAGCAGTGAGAGCGGGAGCAGTCAAGTCACCGGGGAGCTGTTTTTT. It yields the protein CASSESGSSQVTGELFF.

This clonotype has at least ten counts. The chain employs TRBV11-2 and TRBJ2-1; maybe TRBD2 (5 bases). V was trimmed by 3 bases and J by 2 bases, leaving 8 bases between them. This CDR3 comprises 14 residues. Germline V lookup: CDR1 SGHAT, CDR2 FQNNGV. CDR3 coding DNA: TGTGCCAGCAGCTTCGGACTGGCCTACAATGAGCAGTTCTTC. It encodes CASSFGLAYNEQFF.

This clonotype was seen a few times. The chain has TRBV29-1 and TRBJ2-7; D is tentatively TRBD1 or TRBD2 (5 bases each). The CDR3 loop spans 11 amino acids. CDR1 and CDR2 (germline): SQVTM, ANQGSEA. V lost 6 bases, J lost 7 bases, and 13 bases lay in between. The DNA of the CDR3 is TGCAGCGTCGCTCGGGACGTAGAGCAGTACTTC. It yields the protein CSVARDVEQYF.

This clonotype was detected a few times. This chain connects TRBV5-6 to TRBJ2-3, with D tentatively TRBD1 (5 bases). This CDR3 spans 14 amino acids. The V end lost 4 bases, the J end lost 3 bases, and 12 bases lay between the germline ends. Germline V CDR1 and CDR2: SGHDT, YYEEEE. The CDR3 DNA is TGTGCCAGCAGCCAAGGGGCGGTGACAGATACGCAGTATTTT. This gives the protein CASSQGAVTDTQYF.

This clonotype appeared many times. This chain links TRBV5-1 with TRBJ2-7, with 8 bases identical to TRBD2. The V gene end was trimmed by 0 bases and the J gene end by 6 bases; junction bases not matched to a gene: 8. Per the germline V gene, CDR1 is SGHRS and CDR2 is YFSETQ. The CDR3 runs to 15 residues. In DNA form, the CDR3 reads TGCGCCAGCAGCTTGGCCCCAGCGGGAGAGTCCGAGCAGTACTTC. Translating it yields CASSLAPAGESEQYF.

This clonotype was seen only a few times. The rearrangement uses TRBV28 and TRBJ2-1; D is ambiguous. Germline-derived CDR1 and CDR2 are MDHEN and SYDVKM. The CDR3 runs 11 residues. Trimming left V 8 bases short and J 9 bases short, with 11 bases between. The CDR3, as DNA: TGTGCCAGCGGCCCGTTGGGTGAGCAGTTCTTC. Its protein product is CASGPLGEQFF.

In this sample, this clonotype turned up many times. J is TRBJ2-3 and V is TRBV7-9; 13 positions agree with TRBD2. The V gene end was trimmed by 5 bases and the J gene end by 2 bases; junction bases not matched to a gene: 10. The CDR3 runs 18 residues. In germline, CDR1 is SEHNR, CDR2 FQNEAQ (reference sequence). CDR3 in DNA: TGTGCCAGCAGCACTCGGGGACTAGCGGGACTTTCCACAGATACGCAGTATTTT. This gives the protein CASSTRGLAGLSTDTQYF.

This clonotype was found many times. The chain links TRBV5-1 to TRBJ2-7; 8 bases align to TRBD1. Unmatched junction bases numbered 11, after V lost 5 bases and J lost 7 bases. There are 14 residues in the CDR3. Per germline, CDR1 SGHRS and CDR2 YFSETQ. The CDR3 region is CASSIQGEIDEQYF. The CDR3 bases are TGCGCCAGCAGTATACAGGGGGAAATTGATGAGCAGTACTTC.

This clonotype was counted between two and nine times. Mismatch with germline at one junction end may stem from a read error. V usage is TRBV12-3 or TRBV12-4 and J usage is TRBJ2-7; TRBD1 agrees at 7 bases. CDR3 length: 12 residues. The CDR3 sequence is CASSETGFERYF. CDR3 bases: TGTGCCAGCAGTGAGACAGGGTTCGAGCGGTACTTC.

This clonotype was counted at least ten times. DNA of the CDR3: TGTGCCAGCAGTCAGATCGGGGGGCCCATTTCACCCCTCCACTTT. It yields the protein CASSQIGGPISPLHF. This rearrangement joins TRBV5-8 to TRBJ1-6; perhaps TRBD1 as D (6 bases). The CDR3 loop spans 15 amino acids. Germline V gene sequence: CDR1 SGHTS, CDR2 YDEGEE. V was pared by 5 bases and J by 9 bases, with 18 bases between.

This clonotype was counted ten times or more. The V gene is TRBV6-1, the J gene TRBJ2-1, with TRBD2 matching over 8 bases. The CDR3 length is 16 residues. The germline CDR1 and CDR2 sequences are MNHNS and SASEGT. Trimming removed 5 bases from V and 8 bases from J; junction bases left unmatched: 14. The CDR3 sequence: CASSSGGRSSMHEQFF. DNA for the CDR3: TGTGCCAGCAGTAGCGGCGGGAGGTCCAGTATGCATGAGCAGTTCTTC.

This clonotype was counted at least ten times. The CDR3 spells CASSRTGTGVYEQYF. CDR3 coding DNA: TGTGCCAGCAGCCGTACCGGGACAGGGGTGTACGAGCAGTACTTC. This chain joins TRBV27 and TRBJ2-7, with 10 bases identical to TRBD1. V dropped 6 bases and J dropped 4; count of bases not matched to a gene: 9. Germline V CDR1 and CDR2: MNHEY, SMNVEV (reference sequence). There are 15 residues in the CDR3.

This chain links TRBV7-9 with TRBJ2-2; tentative D call: TRBD1 (6 bases). There are 16 residues in the CDR3. The germline gives CDR1 SEHNR, CDR2 FQNEAQ (reference sequence). V lost 3 bases, J lost 6 bases, and 17 bases lay in between. DNA for the CDR3: TGTGCCAGCAGCTTCCGGGACACAAGCACGGCCGGGGAGCTGTTTTTT. Translation: CASSFRDTSTAGELFF.

The gene calls are TRBV10-3 and TRBJ2-7; TRBD2 is a possible D gene (7 bases). The CDR3 extends over 16 amino acids. The ends were cut back, 2 bases at V and 3 bases at J, with 17 bases in the middle. Looked up from germline, CDR1 is ENHRY and CDR2 is SYGVKD. CDR3 loop: CAISEEYREGVYEQYF. Written as DNA, the CDR3 is TGTGCCATCAGTGAGGAATACAGGGAGGGAGTCTACGAGCAGTACTTC.

In its sample, this clonotype was seen many times. CDR3: CASSLDGGRARTDTQYF. The DNA of the CDR3 is TGCGCCAGCAGCTTGGACGGCGGGAGGGCCCGCACAGATACGCAGTATTTT. V is TRBV5-1 and J is TRBJ2-3; 9 bases line up with TRBD2. V lost 0 bases and J lost 1; bases outside the gene matches: 6. The CDR3 length is 17 residues. The germline CDR1 and CDR2 sequences are SGHRS and YFSETQ.

This clonotype was recorded many times. The gene calls are TRBV5-1 and TRBJ2-1; possible D gene TRBD1, 6 bases. V was trimmed by 3 bases and J by 6 bases, leaving 22 bases between them. Per germline, CDR1 SGHRS and CDR2 YFSETQ. This CDR3 has 17 amino acids. The CDR3: CASSSGAGTTATNEQFF. The CDR3 bases are TGCGCCAGCAGCTCAGGGGCCGGGACAACGGCAACCAATGAGCAGTTCTTC.

This clonotype was picked up many times. The chain recombines TRBV27 with TRBJ1-1; TRBD1 matches at 9 bases. The CDR3 spans 17 residues. Germline trimming cut 3 bases from V and 4 bases from J; bases unmatched to any gene: 12. Germline-derived CDR1 and CDR2 are MNHEY and SMNVEV (reference sequence). The CDR3 DNA follows: TGTGCCAGCAGTTTTGCCCCCGGGACAGGGATGGGCACTGAAGCTTTCTTT. The encoded protein is CASSFAPGTGMGTEAFF.

This clonotype was picked up many times. The CDR3 protein is CASSFDGRTDTQYF. The CDR3 region has the DNA TGTGCCAGCAGTTTTGATGGGCGGACAGATACGCAGTATTTT. The V and J genes are TRBV12-3 or TRBV12-4 and TRBJ2-3; D gene ambiguous. V gave up 3 bases and J gave up 3 bases, with 10 bases separating them. This CDR3 has 14 residues.